This T cell receptor (beta chain) was sequenced during a study of T cell repertoires in cytomegalovirus infection. Study-level information: In the study, CMV epitopes included recently identified HLA-C-restricted and well-studied HLA-B-restricted ones. It was the public TCR beta signatures that indicated both CMV infection and matching HLA type. Study results and limitations: CMV carriers having the relevant HLA were flagged by cumulative public TCR beta family frequency.

TCRdb re-called the reads through MiXCR, storing one row per CDR3 protein. The table has hundreds of thousands of distinct CDR3 sequences, 30% to 35% seen once. This clonotype was counted between two and nine times. The antigen is undetermined. Trimming took 0 bases from V and 8 from J, leaving 14 bases between them. CDR1 is MNHEY, CDR2 SVGEGT, per germline. The CDR3 contains 15 residues. The material was cultured PBMCs, obtained from culture after CMV antigen stimulation. The TCR originated in a human donor in good health (CMV status not recorded). Some clones in this sample may be carry-over from other donors' samples. The chain carries TRBV6-2 or TRBV6-3 and TRBJ2-1; no clear D. The CDR3 nucleotides read TGTGCCAGCAGTTACTCGACCCTCATCGGCGATGAGCAGTTCTTC. As protein: CASSYSTLIGDEQFF.